Listed here are 4 T cell receptor beta chains from one sample, sequenced in a study of blood T cells in healthy people across ages. A J-beta primer mix and a sample-barcoded 5' primer were used in a second PCR of about 7 to 12 cycles. Using its own MiXCR run on the 5' RACE reads, TCRdb lists one record per CDR3 protein. The table lists roughly 680,000 distinct CDR3 sequences, roughly 21% of them singletons. The material sequenced was blood. These receptor sequences come from a man in his 70s in good health.

There are a few counts of this clonotype. The chain employs TRBV6-4 and TRBJ2-5, with TRBD2 matching 9 bases. The last part of the DNA fits TRBJ2-1 better; the J call may be wrong. The germline gives CDR1 MRHNA, CDR2 SNTAGT. The CDR3 totals 14 residues. The DNA of the CDR3 is TGTGCCAGCAGTGAAGGCGGGAGGGACAATGAGCAGTTCTTC. Translating it yields CASSEGGRDNEQFF.

The chain uses TRBV5-1 and TRBJ2-5; 11 positions match TRBD1. In germline, CDR1 is SGHRS, CDR2 YFSETQ. The CDR3 contains 16 residues. Germline trimming cut 4 bases from V and 5 bases from J; bases unmatched to any gene: 10. CDR3 nucleotides: TGCGCCAGCAGCCGCACCGGGACAGGGGGTCTTGAGACCCAGTACTTC. Translation: CASSRTGTGGLETQYF.

This clonotype occurred a few times. This chain uses TRBV6-1 with TRBJ2-3; 10 bases are a match to TRBD1. The CDR3 sequence is 15 residues long. The V and J ends lost 4 bases and 4 bases, in that order; junction bases with no gene match: 5. The V gene's germline CDR1 is MNHNS and CDR2 SASEGT. This CDR3 is CASSGGQGGADTQYF. The DNA of the CDR3 is TGTGCCAGCAGTGGAGGACAGGGGGGAGCAGATACGCAGTATTTT.

The chain has TRBV10-3 and TRBJ2-2; TRBD2 matches 7 bases. The CDR3 has 12 amino acids. The trim removed 5 bases at V and 8 bases at J, leaving 2 bases unmatched. Looked up from germline, CDR1 is ENHRY and CDR2 is SYGVKD. In DNA, the CDR3 is TGTGCCATCAGTCTAGCGGAAGGGGAGCTGTTTTTT. Translated: CAISLAEGELFF.